The text below deals with one T cell receptor (beta chain). As yet, its antigen is unknown. The record originates from a study of beta chain features in type 1 diabetes. The CDR3 contains 12 residues. V shed 8 bases and J 5 bases; nucleotides not matched to a gene: 4. The V gene's germline CDR1 is MDHEN and CDR2 SYDVKM. Study results and caveats: There were fewer insertions and more deletions at the VDJ junctions of type 1 diabetes patients. Shorter TCRB CDR3s, moderately but significantly so, were found in Type 1 diabetes patients in all four CD4+ subsets.

The whole isolated RNA underwent reverse transcription, so sequencing captured expressed TCRB transcripts. Sequenced by immunoSEQ multiplex PCR; TCRdb stores in-frame clones only, minus some. The sample has under 350,000 clones, roughly an eighth seen once. V gene TRBV28 combines with J gene TRBJ1-1; 8 bases agree with TRBD1. Specimen: naive CD4+ T cells from blood. This receptor was identified in a man aged 25-45 years with type 1 diabetes. In nucleotides, the CDR3 is TGTGCCAGCGGACAGGGAAGTACTGAAGCTTTCTTT. Its protein is CASGQGSTEAFF.